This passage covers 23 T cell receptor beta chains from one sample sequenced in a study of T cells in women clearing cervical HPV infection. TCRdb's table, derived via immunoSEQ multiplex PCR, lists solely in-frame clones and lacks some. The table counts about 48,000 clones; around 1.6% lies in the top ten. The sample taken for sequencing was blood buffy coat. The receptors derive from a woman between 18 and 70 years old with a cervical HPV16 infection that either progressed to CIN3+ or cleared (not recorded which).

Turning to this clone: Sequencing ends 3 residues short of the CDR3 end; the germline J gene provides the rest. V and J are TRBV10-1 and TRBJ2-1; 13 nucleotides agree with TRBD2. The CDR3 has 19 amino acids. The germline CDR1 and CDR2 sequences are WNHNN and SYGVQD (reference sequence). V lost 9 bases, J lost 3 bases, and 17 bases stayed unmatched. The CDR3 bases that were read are TGCGCCAGGGGAGGACAACCGGGACTAGCGGGACAAAACTACAATGAG. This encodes CARGGQPGLAGQNYNE. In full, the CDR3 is CARGGQPGLAGQNYNEQFF.

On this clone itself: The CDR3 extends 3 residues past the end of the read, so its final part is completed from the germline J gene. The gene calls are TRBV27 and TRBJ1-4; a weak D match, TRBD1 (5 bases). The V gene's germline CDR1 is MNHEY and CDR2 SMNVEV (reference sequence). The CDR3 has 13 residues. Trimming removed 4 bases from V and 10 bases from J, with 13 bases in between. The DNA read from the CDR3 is TGTGCCAGCAGTTCATACGGGGGAGCAAAA. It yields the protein CASSSYGGAK. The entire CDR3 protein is CASSSYGGAKLFF.

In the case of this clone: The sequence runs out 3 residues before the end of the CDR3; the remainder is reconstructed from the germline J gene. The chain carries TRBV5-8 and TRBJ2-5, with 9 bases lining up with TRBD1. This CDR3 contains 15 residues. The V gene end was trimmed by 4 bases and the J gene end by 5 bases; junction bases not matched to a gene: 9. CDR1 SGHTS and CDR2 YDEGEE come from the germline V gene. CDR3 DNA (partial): TGTGCCAGCAGCCTCCTGGACAGGGGAGGGGAGACC. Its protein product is CASSLLDRGGET. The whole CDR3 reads CASSLLDRGGETQYF. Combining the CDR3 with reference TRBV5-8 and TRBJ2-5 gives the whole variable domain EAGVTQSPTHLIKTRGQQATLRCSPISGHTSVYWYQQALGLGLQFLLWYDEGEERNRGNFPPRFSGRQFPNYSSELNVNALELEDSALYLCASSLLDRGGETQYFGPGTRLLVL.

CDR3 residues: CASSLVGTSVNEQFF. CDR3 DNA (partial): TGCGCCAGCAGCTTGGTAGGGACTAGCGTGAATGAG. The chain uses TRBV5-1 and TRBJ2-1, with TRBD2 matching 10 bases. With the read ending 3 residues before the CDR3 end, the germline J gene is used to fill in that end. The CDR3 sequence is 15 residues long. Germline CDR1 SGHRS, CDR2 YFSETQ. V trimming: 0 bases; J trimming: 7 bases; junction bases outside the gene matches: 4.

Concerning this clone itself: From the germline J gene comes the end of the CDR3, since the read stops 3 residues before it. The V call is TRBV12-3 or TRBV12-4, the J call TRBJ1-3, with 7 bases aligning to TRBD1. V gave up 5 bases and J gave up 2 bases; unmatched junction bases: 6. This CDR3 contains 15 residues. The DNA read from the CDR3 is TGTGCCAGCAGTATGACAGGGTTGCCTGGAAACACC. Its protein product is CASSMTGLPGNT. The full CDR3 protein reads CASSMTGLPGNTIYF.

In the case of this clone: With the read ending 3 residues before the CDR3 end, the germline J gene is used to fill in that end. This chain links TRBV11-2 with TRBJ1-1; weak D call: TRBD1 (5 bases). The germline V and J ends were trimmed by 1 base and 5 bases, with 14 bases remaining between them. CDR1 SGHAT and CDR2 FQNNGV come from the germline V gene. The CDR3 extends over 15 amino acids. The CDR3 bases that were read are TGTGCCAGCAGCTTAGGGGGCTCTAAGGAAACTGAA. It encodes CASSLGGSKETE. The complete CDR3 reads CASSLGGSKETEAFF.

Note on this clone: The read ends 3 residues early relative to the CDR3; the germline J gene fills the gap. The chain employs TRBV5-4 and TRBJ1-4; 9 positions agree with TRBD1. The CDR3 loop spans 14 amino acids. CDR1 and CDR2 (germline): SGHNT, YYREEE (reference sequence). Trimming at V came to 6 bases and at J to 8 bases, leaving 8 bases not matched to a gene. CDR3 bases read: TGTGCCAGCACCTCCGGGACAGGGCGAGAAAAA. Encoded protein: CASTSGTGREK. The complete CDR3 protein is CASTSGTGREKLFF. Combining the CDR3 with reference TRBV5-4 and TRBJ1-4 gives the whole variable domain ETGVTQSPTHLIKTRGQQVTLRCSSQSGHNTVSWYQQALGQGPQFIFQYYREEENGRGNFPPRFSGLQFPNYSSELNVNALELDDSALYLCASTSGTGREKLFFGSGTQLSVL.

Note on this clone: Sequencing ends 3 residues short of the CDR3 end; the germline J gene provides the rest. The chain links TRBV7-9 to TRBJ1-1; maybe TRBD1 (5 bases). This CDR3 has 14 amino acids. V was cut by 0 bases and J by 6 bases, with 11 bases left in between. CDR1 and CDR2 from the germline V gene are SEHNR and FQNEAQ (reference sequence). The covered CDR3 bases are TGTGCCAGCAGCTTAGCAGGGGTTTCGGCTGAA. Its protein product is CASSLAGVSAE. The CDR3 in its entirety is CASSLAGVSAEAFF.

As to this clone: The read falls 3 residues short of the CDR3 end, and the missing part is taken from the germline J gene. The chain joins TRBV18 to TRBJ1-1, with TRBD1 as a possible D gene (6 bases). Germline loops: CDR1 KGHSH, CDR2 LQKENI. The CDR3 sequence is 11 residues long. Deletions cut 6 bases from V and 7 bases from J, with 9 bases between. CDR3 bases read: TGTGCCAGCTCGACAGGTCTTGAA. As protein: CASSTGLE. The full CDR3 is CASSTGLEAFF.

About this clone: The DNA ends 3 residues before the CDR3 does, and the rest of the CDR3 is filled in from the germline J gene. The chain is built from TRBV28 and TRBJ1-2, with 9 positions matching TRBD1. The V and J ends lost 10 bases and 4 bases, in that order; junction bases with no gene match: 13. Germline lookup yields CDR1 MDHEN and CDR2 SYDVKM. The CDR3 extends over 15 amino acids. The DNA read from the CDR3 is TGTGCCATACCTATCGACCCGGGACAGGGCTATGGC. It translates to CAIPIDPGQGYG. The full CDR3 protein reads CAIPIDPGQGYGYTF.

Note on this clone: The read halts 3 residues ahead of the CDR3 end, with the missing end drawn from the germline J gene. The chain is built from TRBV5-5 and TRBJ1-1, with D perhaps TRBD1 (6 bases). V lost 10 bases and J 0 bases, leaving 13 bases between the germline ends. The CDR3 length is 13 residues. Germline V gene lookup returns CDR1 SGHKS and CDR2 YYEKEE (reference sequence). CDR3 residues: CAVGDIVNTEAFF. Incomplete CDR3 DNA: TGTGCCGTGGGGGACATAGTGAACACTGAA. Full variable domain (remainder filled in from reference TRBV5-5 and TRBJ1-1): DAGVTQSPTHLIKTRGQQVTLRCSPISGHKSVSWYQQVLGQGPQFIFQYYEKEERGRGNFPDRFSARQFPNYSSELNVNALLLGDSALYLCAVGDIVNTEAFFGQGTRLTVV.

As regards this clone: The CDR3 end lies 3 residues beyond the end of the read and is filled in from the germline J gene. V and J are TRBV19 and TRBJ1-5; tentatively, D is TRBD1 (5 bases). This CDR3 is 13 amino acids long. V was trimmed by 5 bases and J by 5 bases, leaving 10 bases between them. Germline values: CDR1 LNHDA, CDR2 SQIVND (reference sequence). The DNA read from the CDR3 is TGTGCCAGTAGTCGACAGAACTATCAGCCC. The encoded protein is CASSRQNYQP. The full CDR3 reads CASSRQNYQPQHF.

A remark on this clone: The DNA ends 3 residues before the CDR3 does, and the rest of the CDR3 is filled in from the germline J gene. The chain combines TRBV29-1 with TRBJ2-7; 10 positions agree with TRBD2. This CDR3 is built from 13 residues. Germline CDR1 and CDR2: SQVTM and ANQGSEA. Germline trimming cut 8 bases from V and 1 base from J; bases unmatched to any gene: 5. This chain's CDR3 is CSFRTSGSYEQYF. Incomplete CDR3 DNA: TGCAGCTTTCGGACTAGCGGATCCTACGAG.

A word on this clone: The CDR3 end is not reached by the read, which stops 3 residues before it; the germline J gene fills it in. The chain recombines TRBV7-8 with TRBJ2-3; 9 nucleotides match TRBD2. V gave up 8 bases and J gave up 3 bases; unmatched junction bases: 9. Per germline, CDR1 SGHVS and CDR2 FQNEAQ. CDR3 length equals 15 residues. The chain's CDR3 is CASDFAGGRTDTQYF. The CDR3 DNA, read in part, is TGTGCCAGCGACTTTGCGGGGGGGCGGACAGATACG.

CDR3 residues: CASSPGQGISYEQYF. CDR3 DNA, as far as it was read: TGTGCCAGCTCGCCGGGACAGGGAATTTCCTACGAG. The gene calls are TRBV18 and TRBJ2-7; TRBD1 aligns across 9 bases. Coverage ceases 3 residues before the CDR3 finishes, and the germline J gene fills in the end. The CDR3 is made up of 15 amino acids. With V trimmed by 6 bases and J by 1 base, 7 bases remained unmatched. CDR1 KGHSH and CDR2 LQKENI come from the germline V gene.

CDR3 sequence: CASSYGRGDQPQHF. The sequenced CDR3 bases are TGTGCCAGTAGTTATGGCAGGGGAGACCAGCCC. The V gene is TRBV19, the J gene TRBJ1-5; D possibly corresponds to TRBD1 (6 bases). Read coverage stops 3 residues before the CDR3 terminus; the germline J gene supplies the remainder. The CDR3 sequence is 14 residues long. V was pared by 5 bases and J by 7 bases, with 15 bases between. Germline V gives CDR1 LNHDA, CDR2 SQIVND (reference sequence).

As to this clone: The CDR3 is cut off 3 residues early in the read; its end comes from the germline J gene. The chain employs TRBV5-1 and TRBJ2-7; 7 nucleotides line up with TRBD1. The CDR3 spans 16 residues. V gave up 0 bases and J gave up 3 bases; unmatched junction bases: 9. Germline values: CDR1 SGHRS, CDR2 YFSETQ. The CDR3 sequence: CASSLAPQGGLYEQYF. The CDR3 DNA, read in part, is TGCGCCAGCAGCTTGGCCCCCCAAGGGGGCCTCTACGAG.

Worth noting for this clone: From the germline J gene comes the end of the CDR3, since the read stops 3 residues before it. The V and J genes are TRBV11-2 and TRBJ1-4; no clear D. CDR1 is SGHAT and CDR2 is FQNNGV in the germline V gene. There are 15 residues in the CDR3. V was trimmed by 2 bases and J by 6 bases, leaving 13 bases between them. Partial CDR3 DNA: TGTGCCAGCAGCTTATACGGGGAGTTCGATGAAAAA. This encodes CASSLYGEFDEK. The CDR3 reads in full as CASSLYGEFDEKLFF.

CDR3 protein: CASSWTGGPRSPLHF. The part of the CDR3 DNA that was read is TGTGCCAGCAGCTGGACAGGGGGACCGAGGTCACCC. The chain recombines TRBV5-5 with TRBJ1-6; 10 nucleotides align to TRBD1. Read coverage stops 3 residues before the CDR3 terminus; the germline J gene supplies the remainder. Germline-derived CDR1 and CDR2 are SGHKS and YYEKEE (reference sequence). The CDR3 has 15 amino acids. With 3 bases clipped from V and 10 bases from J, the junction kept 7 bases outside the gene matches.

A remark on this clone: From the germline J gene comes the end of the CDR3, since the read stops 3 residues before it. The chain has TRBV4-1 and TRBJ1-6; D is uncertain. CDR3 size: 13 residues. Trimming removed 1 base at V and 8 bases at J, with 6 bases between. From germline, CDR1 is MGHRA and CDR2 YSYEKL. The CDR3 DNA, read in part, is TGCGCCAGCAGCCAAGCTGTCGATTCACCC. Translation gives CASSQAVDSP. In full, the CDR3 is CASSQAVDSPLHF.

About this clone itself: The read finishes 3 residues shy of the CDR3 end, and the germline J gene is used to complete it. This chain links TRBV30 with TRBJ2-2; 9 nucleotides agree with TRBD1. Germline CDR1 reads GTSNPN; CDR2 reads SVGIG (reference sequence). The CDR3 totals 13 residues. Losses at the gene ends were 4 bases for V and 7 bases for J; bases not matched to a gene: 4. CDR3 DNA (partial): TGTGCCTGGAATCCGGGACAGGGCGGGGAG. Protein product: CAWNPGQGGE. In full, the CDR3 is CAWNPGQGGELFF.

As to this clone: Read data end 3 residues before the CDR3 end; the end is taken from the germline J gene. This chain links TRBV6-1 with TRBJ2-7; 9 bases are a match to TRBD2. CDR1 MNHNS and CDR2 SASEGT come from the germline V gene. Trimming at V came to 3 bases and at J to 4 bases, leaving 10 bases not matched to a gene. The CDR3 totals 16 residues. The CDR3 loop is CASSDFLAGFSYEQYF. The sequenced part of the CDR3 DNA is TGTGCCAGCAGTGATTTTCTAGCGGGATTCAGTTACGAG.

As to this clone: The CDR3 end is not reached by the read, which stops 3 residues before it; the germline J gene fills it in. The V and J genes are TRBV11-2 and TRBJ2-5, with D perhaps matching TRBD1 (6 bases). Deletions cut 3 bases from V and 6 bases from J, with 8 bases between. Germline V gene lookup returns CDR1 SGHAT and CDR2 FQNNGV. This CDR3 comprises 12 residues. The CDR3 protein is CASSLDSQTQYF. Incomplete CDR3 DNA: TGTGCCAGCAGCTTGGACAGCCAGACC.